The present TCR beta chain was sequenced within a study of blood T cell repertoires in COVID-19. Background on the study: Italy, Spain and the United States were the sources of the convalescent and acute COVID-19 samples. T cells, B-cell-depleted T cells, or PBMCs supplied cDNA or gDNA.

In the study's own analysis: Counts of nucleated cells, estimated from reference gene primer amplification, were obtained. Produced via immunoSEQ multiplex PCR; TCRdb's table is partial and in-frame only. V and J calls and clone size follow that table, whereas D and trimming were derived from the DNA. The repertoire holds tens of thousands of clones, about nine tenths seen once, with about 12% in the top ten. Germline V gene sequence: CDR1 MNHEY, CDR2 SVGAGI. V lost 0 bases to trimming and J lost 15 bases; unmatched junction nucleotides: 10. CDR3 size: 14 residues. The sequenced material came from peripheral blood. V usage is TRBV6-5 and J usage is TRBJ2-1; 8 bases fit TRBD1. The clonotype was recovered from a human donor with active COVID-19. The donor label of this sample is uncertain. The CDR3 nucleotides are TGTGCCAGCAGTTACTCAACGCCAAACAGGGGGATGTTCTTC. This sequence encodes CASSYSTPNRGMFF.